These 29 T cell receptor beta chains were sequenced from one sample in a study of post-analysis software for immune sequencing data. Study observations and caveats: Four to six TRBV segments were more frequent in patients than controls; TRBV5-6, TRBV5-1 and TRBV20-1 belonged to this group.

Unique molecular identifiers had been added to the TCR beta cDNA libraries. TCRdb reprocessed the PCR reads with MiXCR, giving one entry per CDR3 protein. This table has 700,000 to 800,000 distinct CDR3 sequences, roughly 30% appearing once. Antigens of these TCRs are unknown. What was sequenced was blood. The source of these receptors is a girl aged 5-17 years with multiple sclerosis.

The chain employs TRBV5-1 and TRBJ2-1, with D unclear. Trimming removed 0 bases at V and 5 bases at J, with 9 bases between. The germline gives CDR1 SGHRS, CDR2 YFSETQ. CDR3 length: 14 residues. This chain's CDR3 is CASSLDRVNNEQFF. The CDR3 coding sequence is TGCGCCAGCAGCTTGGATCGGGTTAACAATGAGCAGTTCTTC.

This clonotype was seen a few times. The chain carries TRBV7-2 and TRBJ2-1, with D tentatively TRBD1 or TRBD2 (5 bases each). Germline V CDR1 and CDR2: SGHTA, FQGNSA. Trimming removed 5 bases from V and 8 bases from J, with 16 bases in between. The length of the CDR3 is 14 residues. CDR3 region: CASSLRIGADEQFF. CDR3 coding DNA: TGTGCCAGCAGCCTGCGGATCGGGGCGGATGAGCAGTTCTTC.

This clonotype was counted many times. The genes are TRBV29-1 and TRBJ2-3; no firm D call. The germline V gene has CDR1 SQVTM and CDR2 ANQGSEA. This CDR3 has 12 amino acids. Between the trimmed V and J ends, which lost 7 bases and 2 bases, there was a span of 10 bases. Here the CDR3 reads CSAVRPTDTQYF. The CDR3 DNA sequence: TGCAGCGCCGTGAGGCCCACAGATACGCAGTATTTT.

There are a few counts of this clonotype. The CDR3 bases are TGTGCCAGCAGTTACGGGGGGCCCGTCTATGGCTACACCTTC. This codes for CASSYGGPVYGYTF. The chain links TRBV6-5 to TRBJ1-2; D is possibly TRBD1 (6 bases). The CDR3 is 14 residues long. Germline loops: CDR1 MNHEY, CDR2 SVGAGI. Trimming stripped 2 bases from V and 4 bases from J, with 11 bases between.

In this sample, this clonotype turned up a few times. The rearrangement uses TRBV29-1 and TRBJ1-2; D is unclear. CDR1 and CDR2 from the germline V gene are SQVTM and ANQGSEA. V lost 3 bases and J lost 0, with 8 bases in between. CDR3 length equals 13 residues. The CDR3 coding sequence is TGCAGCGTTGAGTACAAGGCTAACTATGGCTACACCTTC. Protein product: CSVEYKANYGYTF.

The rearrangement links TRBV2 to TRBJ1-2, with TRBD1 as a possible D gene (6 bases). The CDR3 totals 11 residues. The V gene's germline CDR1 is SNHLY and CDR2 FYNNEI. Deletions cut 11 bases from V and 8 bases from J, with 15 bases between. The CDR3 DNA sequence: TGTGCCTCAAGGGGGAGTGGCGGCTACACCTTC. Translating gives CASRGSGGYTF.

This chain joins TRBV12-3 or TRBV12-4 and TRBJ1-5, with 8 bases fitting TRBD1. Losses at the gene ends were 7 bases for V and 5 bases for J; bases not matched to a gene: 4. The CDR3 spans 13 residues. The CDR3 reads CASTDRGYQPQHF. For the CDR3, the DNA is TGTGCCAGCACCGACAGGGGTTATCAGCCCCAGCATTTT.

J is TRBJ2-5 and V is TRBV29-1, with 7 nucleotides matching TRBD1. Losses at the gene ends were 6 bases for V and 11 bases for J; bases not matched to a gene: 9. Germline loops: CDR1 SQVTM, CDR2 ANQGSEA. This CDR3 spans 11 amino acids. CDR3 in amino acids: CSVARDSTQYF. The CDR3 DNA is TGCAGCGTCGCCAGGGACAGCACTCAGTACTTC.

V gene TRBV20-1 combines with J gene TRBJ2-5, with 7 bases matching TRBD1. V gave up 3 bases and J gave up 3 bases; unmatched junction bases: 7. The CDR3 contains 14 residues. Germline V CDR1 and CDR2: DFQATT, SNEGSKA (reference sequence). The CDR3 sequence: CSASRGPREETQYF. In DNA form, the CDR3 reads TGCAGTGCTAGTAGGGGGCCGCGGGAAGAGACCCAGTACTTC.

The rearrangement joins TRBV7-2 to TRBJ2-3; TRBD2 matches 12 bases. CDR3 length: 19 residues. The junction had 11 bases not matched to a gene; V was cut back by 0 bases and J by 4 bases. The germline CDR1 and CDR2 sequences are SGHTA and FQGNSA. The CDR3 protein is CASSLAKLASGGAADTQYF. The CDR3 DNA reads TGTGCCAGCAGCTTAGCGAAATTGGCTAGCGGGGGGGCAGCAGATACGCAGTATTTT.

This sequence joins TRBV21-1 and TRBJ2-6; TRBD1 is taken as the D call from the table, unchecked against the DNA. TRBV21-1 is a pseudogene locus. This CDR3 spans 19 amino acids. The CDR3 DNA sequence: TGTGCCAGCAGCAAACAAGGGGACCGCGGCCTATCGGGGGCCAACGTCCTGACTTTC. Its translation is CASSKQGDRGLSGANVLTF.

V is TRBV25-1 and J is TRBJ2-1; D is perhaps TRBD1 or TRBD2 (5 bases each). CDR1 is MGHDK, CDR2 SYGVNS, per germline. The CDR3 length is 15 residues. V lost 8 bases, J lost 4 bases, and 18 bases lay in between. The CDR3 reads CASASGAFPYNEQFF. The CDR3 bases are TGTGCCAGCGCCTCCGGGGCTTTCCCATACAATGAGCAGTTCTTC.

This clonotype was seen repeatedly, ten times or more. V is TRBV6-5 and J is TRBJ1-6; D not resolved. CDR3 length: 15 residues. V lost 2 bases, J lost 14 bases, and 19 bases lay in between. Germline CDR1 reads MNHEY; CDR2 reads SVGAGI. The CDR3 loop reads CASSYVATRAPTLHF. The CDR3 DNA reads TGTGCCAGCAGTTACGTGGCGACAAGGGCCCCCACCCTCCACTTT.

This clonotype was recorded a few times. The rearrangement joins TRBV7-2 to TRBJ2-7, with a possible D match to TRBD2 (5 bases). The CDR3 has 18 amino acids. Between the trimmed V and J ends, which lost 3 bases and 3 bases, there was a span of 24 bases. The germline CDR1 and CDR2 sequences are SGHTA and FQGNSA. The CDR3 DNA follows: TGTGCCAGCAGCTTGTTCGGTGTTGGAGCGGACGTGAGCTACGAGCAGTACTTC. This sequence encodes CASSLFGVGADVSYEQYF.

The genes are TRBV5-1 and TRBJ1-1; D is uncertain. Trimming removed 0 bases from V and 4 bases from J, with 7 bases in between. Germline V gene sequence: CDR1 SGHRS, CDR2 YFSETQ. The CDR3 consists of 13 residues. The CDR3 DNA reads TGCGCCAGCAGCTTGGTCGGGCCCACTGAAGCTTTCTTT. Protein sequence: CASSLVGPTEAFF. Filled out from reference TRBV5-1 and TRBJ1-1, the complete variable domain reads KAGVTQTPRYLIKTRGQQVTLSCSPISGHRSVSWYQQTPGQGLQFLFEYFSETQRNKGNFPGRFSGRQFSNSRSEMNVSTLELGDSALYLCASSLVGPTEAFFGQGTRLTVV.

The chain joins TRBV2 to TRBJ2-5; 11 nucleotides line up with TRBD1. The CDR3 covers 17 residues. With V trimmed by 7 bases and J by 5 bases, 15 bases remained unmatched. Germline V lookup: CDR1 SNHLY, CDR2 FYNNEI. The CDR3 here is CASTQTIRDRGTETQYF. DNA of the CDR3: TGTGCCAGCACCCAGACAATCCGGGACAGGGGGACGGAGACCCAGTACTTC.

This clonotype has a handful of counts. The CDR3 loop is CASSQTGLAGEGTQYF. CDR3 DNA: TGTGCCAGCAGCCAAACGGGACTAGCGGGAGAGGGTACGCAGTATTTT. The chain couples TRBV7-8 to TRBJ2-3, with 14 nucleotides matching TRBD2. Per germline, CDR1 SGHVS and CDR2 FQNEAQ. The CDR3 sequence is 16 residues long. Trimming removed 5 bases from V and 8 bases from J; junction bases left unmatched: 9.

As to this clonotype: At one end the junction does not follow the germline gene, possibly because of a read error. This sequence joins TRBV7-6 and TRBJ1-2, with 12 bases identical to TRBD1. CDR1 is SGHVS, CDR2 FNYEAQ, per germline. This CDR3 is built from 14 residues. The CDR3 protein is CAGSLGTGGEGYTF. CDR3 bases: TGTGCCGGCAGCTTAGGGACAGGGGGCGAGGGCTACACCTTC.

The V and J genes are TRBV7-9 and TRBJ2-4; 8 nucleotides match TRBD1. The end of the DNA aligns better with TRBJ2-7, so the J call may be wrong. The CDR3 has 14 residues. Germline assignment: CDR1 SEHNR and CDR2 FQNEAQ (reference sequence). CDR3 bases: TGTGCCAGCAGCCCAAGGACAGGGTGGGGCGAGCAGTACTTC. Amino acids: CASSPRTGWGEQYF.

This rearrangement joins TRBV29-1 to TRBJ2-2; 7 positions match TRBD1. V was clipped by 6 bases and J by 4 bases; unmatched bases: 11. The CDR3 has 15 residues. CDR1 is SQVTM and CDR2 is ANQGSEA in the germline V gene. CDR3 coding DNA: TGCAGCGTGACCCAGACAGGGCGAATCACCGGGGAGCTGTTTTTT. It is translated as CSVTQTGRITGELFF.

The table lists this clonotype with a count of one. A read error may produce the germline difference seen at one junction end. The V and J genes are TRBV28 and TRBJ2-2; 8 bases line up with TRBD1. Germline CDR1 is MDHEN and CDR2 is SYDVKM. This CDR3 is 19 amino acids long. Here the CDR3 reads CASREQGAFTTPNTGEPFF. CDR3 nucleotide sequence: TGTGCCAGCAGGGAGCAGGGGGCGTTTACTACCCCGAACACCGGGGAGCCGTTTTTT. Together with reference TRBV28 and TRBJ2-2, the CDR3 gives the full variable domain: DVKVTQSSRYLVKRTGEKVFLECVQDMDHENMFWYRQDPGLGLRLIYFSYDVKMKEKGDIPEGYSVSREKKERFSLILESASTNQTSMYLCASREQGAFTTPNTGEPFFGEGSRLTVL.

The chain employs TRBV13 and TRBJ2-7; D is ambiguous. The V end was cut by 5 bases, the J end by 7 bases, with 9 bases between. CDR3 size: 11 residues. The germline CDR1 and CDR2 sequences are PRHDT and FYEKMQ (reference sequence). The CDR3 DNA is TGTGCCAGCAGCAGTACGCGGGAGCAGTACTTC. Its translation is CASSSTREQYF.

This clonotype was detected many times. The chain has TRBV7-8 and TRBJ1-2; no reliable D call. Trimming shortened V by 6 bases and J by 2 bases, and 13 bases separated the two germline ends. The germline gives CDR1 SGHVS, CDR2 FQNEAQ. The CDR3 totals 14 residues. CDR3 bases: TGTGCCAGCAGTAGCCGGACGGTAAACTATGGCTACACCTTC. Amino acid sequence: CASSSRTVNYGYTF.

A note on this clonotype: Its ends do not fully match the called genes, so a read error is possible. The chain combines TRBV28 with TRBJ2-7; TRBD1 matches at 8 bases. CDR1 and CDR2 (germline): MDHEN, SYDVKM. The CDR3 is made up of 14 amino acids. For the CDR3, the DNA is TGTGCCAGCAGTGATGACGCAGGGGGCTACGAGCGGTACTTC. Translated, it gives CASSDDAGGYERYF.

Only a few counts were recorded for this clonotype. The rearrangement joins TRBV29-1 to TRBJ1-2; 8 bases fit TRBD1. Germline V gene sequence: CDR1 SQVTM, CDR2 ANQGSEA. V lost 3 bases, J lost 5 bases, and 5 bases stayed unmatched. CDR3 length: 13 residues. CDR3: CSVEGTGGYGYTF. DNA for the CDR3: TGCAGCGTTGAGGGAACAGGGGGGTATGGCTACACCTTC.

The chain couples TRBV20-1 to TRBJ2-3; 14 bases match TRBD2. Germline assignment: CDR1 DFQATT and CDR2 SNEGSKA (reference sequence). CDR3 length equals 18 residues. With V trimmed by 1 base and J by 3 bases, 9 bases remained unmatched. In DNA, the CDR3 is TGCAGTGCTAGAGCACTACCGGGACTAGCGGGAGCGACAGATACGCAGTATTTT. It translates to CSARALPGLAGATDTQYF.

This chain connects TRBV7-2 to TRBJ1-2; TRBD1 might be the D (5 bases). CDR1 SGHTA and CDR2 FQGNSA come from the germline V gene. V gave up 5 bases and J gave up 0 bases, with 16 bases separating them. The CDR3 sequence is 16 residues long. CDR3: CASSHGGSESNYGYTF. The CDR3, as DNA: TGTGCCAGCAGCCACGGGGGGAGCGAGTCTAACTATGGCTACACCTTC.

This chain connects TRBV24-1 to TRBJ2-5, with 11 bases identical to TRBD2. Germline assignment: CDR1 KGHDR and CDR2 SFDVKD. The CDR3 loop spans 16 amino acids. The V segment lost 6 bases and the J segment 4 bases; nucleotides outside the gene matches: 9. The CDR3 sequence: CATSKSSGRTVETQYF. The CDR3 region has the DNA TGTGCCACCAGTAAATCTAGCGGGAGGACGGTAGAGACCCAGTACTTC.

The chain links TRBV28 to TRBJ2-4; a possible D gene is TRBD1 (6 bases). The germline V and J ends were trimmed by 7 bases and 0 bases, with 13 bases remaining between them. CDR3 length: 15 amino acids. CDR1 is MDHEN, CDR2 SYDVKM, per germline. The CDR3, as DNA: TGTGCCAGCAAGGACCAGGGGCAAGCCAAAAACATTCAGTACTTC. It encodes CASKDQGQAKNIQYF.